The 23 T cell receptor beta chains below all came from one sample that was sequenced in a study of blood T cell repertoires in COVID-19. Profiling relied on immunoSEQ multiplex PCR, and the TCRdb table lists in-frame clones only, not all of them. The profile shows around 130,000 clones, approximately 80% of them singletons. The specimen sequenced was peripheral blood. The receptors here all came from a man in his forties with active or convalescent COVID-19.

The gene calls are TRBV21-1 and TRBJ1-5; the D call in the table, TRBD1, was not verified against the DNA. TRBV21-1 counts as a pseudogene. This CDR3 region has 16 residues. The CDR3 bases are TGTGCCAGCAGCAAAGCGCTCGGGACAGGATATCAGCCCCAGCATTTT. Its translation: CASSKALGTGYQPQHF.

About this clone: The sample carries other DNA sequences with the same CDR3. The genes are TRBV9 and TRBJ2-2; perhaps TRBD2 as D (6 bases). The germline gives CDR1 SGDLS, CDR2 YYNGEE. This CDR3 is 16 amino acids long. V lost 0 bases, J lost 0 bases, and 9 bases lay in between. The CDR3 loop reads CASSVGWTTNTGELFF. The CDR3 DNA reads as TGTGCCAGCAGCGTAGGGTGGACTACGAACACCGGGGAGCTGTTTTTT.

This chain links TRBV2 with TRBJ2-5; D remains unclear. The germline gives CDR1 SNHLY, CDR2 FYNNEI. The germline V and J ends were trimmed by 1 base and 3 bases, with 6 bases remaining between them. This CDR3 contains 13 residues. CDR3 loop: CASSEESEETQYF. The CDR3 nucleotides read TGTGCCAGCAGTGAAGAGAGCGAAGAGACCCAGTACTTC.

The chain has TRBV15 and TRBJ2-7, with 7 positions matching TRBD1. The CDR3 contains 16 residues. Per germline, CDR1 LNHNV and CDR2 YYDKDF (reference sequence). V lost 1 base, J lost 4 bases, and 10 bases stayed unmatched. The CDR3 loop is CATSRGFGDRAYEQYF. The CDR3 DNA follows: TGTGCCACCAGCAGAGGATTTGGAGACAGGGCGTACGAGCAGTACTTC. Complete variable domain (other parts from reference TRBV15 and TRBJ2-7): DAMVIQNPRYQVTQFGKPVTLSCSQTLNHNVMYWYQQKSSQAPKLLFHYYDKDFNNEADTPDNFQSRRPNTSFCFLDIRSPGLGDTAMYLCATSRGFGDRAYEQYFGPGTRLTVT.

CDR3 amino acids: CASSAGGSIYEQYF. CDR3 sequence (DNA): TGTGCCAGCAGCGCAGGGGGCAGTATCTACGAGCAGTACTTC. The V and J genes are TRBV7-9 and TRBJ2-7; 8 bases fit TRBD1. The trim removed 5 bases at V and 3 bases at J, leaving 6 bases unmatched. The CDR3 covers 14 residues. Germline CDR1 is SEHNR and CDR2 is FQNEAQ (reference sequence).

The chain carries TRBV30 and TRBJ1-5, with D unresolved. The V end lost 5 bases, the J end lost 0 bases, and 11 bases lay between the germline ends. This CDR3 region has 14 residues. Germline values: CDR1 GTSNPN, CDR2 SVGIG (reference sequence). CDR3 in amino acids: CAWVPSSSNQPQHF. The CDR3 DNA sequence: TGTGCCTGGGTCCCTTCGAGTAGCAATCAGCCCCAGCATTTT. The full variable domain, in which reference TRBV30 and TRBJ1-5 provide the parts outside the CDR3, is SQTIHQWPATLVQPVGSPLSLECTVEGTSNPNLYWYRQAAGRGLQLLFYSVGIGQISSEVPQNLSASRPQDRQFILSSKKLLLSDSGFYLCAWVPSSSNQPQHFGDGTRLSIL.

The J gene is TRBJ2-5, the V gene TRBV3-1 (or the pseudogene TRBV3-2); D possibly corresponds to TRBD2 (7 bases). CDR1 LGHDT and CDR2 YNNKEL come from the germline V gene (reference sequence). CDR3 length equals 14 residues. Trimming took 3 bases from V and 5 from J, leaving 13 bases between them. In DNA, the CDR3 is TGTGCCAGCAGCCAGAGGGGGGGGTCGGAGACCCAGTACTTC. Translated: CASSQRGGSETQYF.

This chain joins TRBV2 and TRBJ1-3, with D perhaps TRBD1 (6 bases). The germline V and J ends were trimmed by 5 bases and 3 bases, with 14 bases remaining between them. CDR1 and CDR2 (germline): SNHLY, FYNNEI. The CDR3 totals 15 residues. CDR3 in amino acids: CASSPSQGFGNTIYF. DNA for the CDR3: TGTGCCAGCAGTCCTAGTCAGGGGTTTGGAAACACCATATATTTT.

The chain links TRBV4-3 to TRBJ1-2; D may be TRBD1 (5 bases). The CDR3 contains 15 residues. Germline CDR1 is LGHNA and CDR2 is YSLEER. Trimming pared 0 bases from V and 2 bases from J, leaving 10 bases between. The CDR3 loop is CASSQDLRGNYGYTF. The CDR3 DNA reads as TGCGCCAGCAGCCAAGATCTACGGGGGAACTATGGCTACACCTTC.

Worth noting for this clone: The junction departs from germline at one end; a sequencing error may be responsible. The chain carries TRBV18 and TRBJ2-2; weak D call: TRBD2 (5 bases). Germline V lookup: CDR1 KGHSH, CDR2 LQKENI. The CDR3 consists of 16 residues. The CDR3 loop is CASSPLTRSATGELFF. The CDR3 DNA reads TGTGCCAGCTCTCCACTTACTAGATCGGCCACCGGGGAGCTGTTTTTT.

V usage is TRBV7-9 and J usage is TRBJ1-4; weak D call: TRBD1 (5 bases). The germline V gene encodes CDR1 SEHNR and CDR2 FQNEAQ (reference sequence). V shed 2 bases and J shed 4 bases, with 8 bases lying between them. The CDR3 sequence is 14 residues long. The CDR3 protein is CASSLQGGNEKLFF. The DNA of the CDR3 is TGTGCCAGCAGCTTACAGGGTGGTAATGAAAAACTGTTTTTT.

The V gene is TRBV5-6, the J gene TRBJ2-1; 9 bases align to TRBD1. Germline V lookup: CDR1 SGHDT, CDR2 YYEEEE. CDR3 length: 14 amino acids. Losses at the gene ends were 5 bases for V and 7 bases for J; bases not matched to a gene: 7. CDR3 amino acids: CASSSRDRVNEQFF. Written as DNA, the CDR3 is TGTGCCAGCAGTTCACGGGACAGGGTGAATGAGCAGTTCTTC.

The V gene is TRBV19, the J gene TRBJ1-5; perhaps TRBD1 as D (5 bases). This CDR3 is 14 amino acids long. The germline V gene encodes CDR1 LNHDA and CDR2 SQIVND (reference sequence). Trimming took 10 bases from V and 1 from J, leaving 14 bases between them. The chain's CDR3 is CATPWGESNQPQHF. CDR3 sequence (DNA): TGTGCCACCCCATGGGGGGAGAGCAATCAGCCCCAGCATTTT.

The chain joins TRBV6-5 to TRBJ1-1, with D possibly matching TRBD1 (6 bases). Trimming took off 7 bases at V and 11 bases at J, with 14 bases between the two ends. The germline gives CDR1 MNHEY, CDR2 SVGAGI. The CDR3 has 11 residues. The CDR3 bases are TGTGCCAGCAACTCCGGGACAATGGCTTTCTTT. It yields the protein CASNSGTMAFF.

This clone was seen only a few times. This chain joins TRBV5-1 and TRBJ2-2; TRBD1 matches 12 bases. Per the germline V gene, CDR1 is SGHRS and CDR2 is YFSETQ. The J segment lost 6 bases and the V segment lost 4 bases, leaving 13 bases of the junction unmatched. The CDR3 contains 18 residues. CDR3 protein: CASSGRDRGREGAGELFF. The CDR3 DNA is TGCGCCAGCAGCGGCCGGGACAGGGGGCGTGAGGGCGCCGGGGAGCTGTTTTTT.

The CDR3 DNA reads TGTGCCAGCAGTCGGACAGCCAGCTCCTACGAGCAGTACTTC. It codes for CASSRTASSYEQYF. The gene calls are TRBV6-5 and TRBJ2-7, with D possibly being TRBD1 (6 bases). Germline V gene lookup returns CDR1 MNHEY and CDR2 SVGAGI. V shed 5 bases and J shed 0 bases, with 11 bases lying between them. This CDR3 comprises 14 residues.

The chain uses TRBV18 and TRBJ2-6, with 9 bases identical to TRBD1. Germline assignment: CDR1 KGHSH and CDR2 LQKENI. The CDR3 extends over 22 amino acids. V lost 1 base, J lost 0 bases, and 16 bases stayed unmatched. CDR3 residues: CASSPRQQIRDRAFSGANVLTF. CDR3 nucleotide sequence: TGTGCCAGCTCACCACGGCAACAAATCCGGGACAGGGCTTTCTCTGGGGCCAACGTCCTGACTTTC.

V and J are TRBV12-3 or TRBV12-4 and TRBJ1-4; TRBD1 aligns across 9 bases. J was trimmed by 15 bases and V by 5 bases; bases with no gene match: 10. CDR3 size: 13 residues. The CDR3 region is CASSRDRAGRVFF. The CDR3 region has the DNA TGTGCCAGCAGTCGGGACAGGGCCGGTAGGGTGTTTTTT.

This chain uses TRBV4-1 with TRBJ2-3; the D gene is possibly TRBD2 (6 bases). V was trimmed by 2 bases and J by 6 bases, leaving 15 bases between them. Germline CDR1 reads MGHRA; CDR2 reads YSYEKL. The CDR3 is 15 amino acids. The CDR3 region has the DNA TGCGCCAGCAGCCAAACGGGACTGACCCCGGATACGCAGTATTTT. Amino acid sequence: CASSQTGLTPDTQYF.

The CDR3 sequence is CAWSPGTAYGYTF. The CDR3 DNA follows: TGTGCCTGGAGTCCCGGGACAGCCTATGGCTACACCTTC. The chain employs TRBV30 and TRBJ1-2; 7 bases fit TRBD1. CDR1 and CDR2 (germline): GTSNPN, SVGIG (reference sequence). The ends lost 2 bases at V and 4 bases at J; junction bases unmatched: 4. The CDR3 is 13 amino acids.

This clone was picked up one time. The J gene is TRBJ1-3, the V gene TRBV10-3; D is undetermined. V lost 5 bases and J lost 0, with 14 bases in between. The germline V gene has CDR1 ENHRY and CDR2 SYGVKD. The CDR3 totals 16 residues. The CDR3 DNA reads TGTGCCATCAGTACATCCGGGAGTAACTCTGGAAACACCATATATTTT. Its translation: CAISTSGSNSGNTIYF.

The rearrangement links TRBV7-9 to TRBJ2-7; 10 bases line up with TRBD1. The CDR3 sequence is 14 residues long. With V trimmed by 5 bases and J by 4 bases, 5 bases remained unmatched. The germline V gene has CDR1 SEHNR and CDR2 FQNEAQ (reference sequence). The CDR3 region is CASSLGQGGYEQYF. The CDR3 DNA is TGTGCCAGCAGCCTCGGACAGGGGGGGTACGAGCAGTACTTC.

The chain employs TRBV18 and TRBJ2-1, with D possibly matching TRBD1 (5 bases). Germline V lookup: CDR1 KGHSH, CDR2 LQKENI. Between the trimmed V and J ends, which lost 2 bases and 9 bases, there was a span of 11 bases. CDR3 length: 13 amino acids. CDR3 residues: CASSPIRDGEQFF. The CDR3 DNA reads TGTGCCAGCTCACCAATCAGGGATGGTGAGCAGTTCTTC. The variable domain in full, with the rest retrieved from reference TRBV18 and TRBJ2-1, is NAGVMQNPRHLVRRRGQEARLRCSPMKGHSHVYWYRQLPEEGLKFMVYLQKENIIDESGMPKERFSAEFPKEGPSILRIQQVVRGDSAAYFCASSPIRDGEQFFGPGTRLTVL.